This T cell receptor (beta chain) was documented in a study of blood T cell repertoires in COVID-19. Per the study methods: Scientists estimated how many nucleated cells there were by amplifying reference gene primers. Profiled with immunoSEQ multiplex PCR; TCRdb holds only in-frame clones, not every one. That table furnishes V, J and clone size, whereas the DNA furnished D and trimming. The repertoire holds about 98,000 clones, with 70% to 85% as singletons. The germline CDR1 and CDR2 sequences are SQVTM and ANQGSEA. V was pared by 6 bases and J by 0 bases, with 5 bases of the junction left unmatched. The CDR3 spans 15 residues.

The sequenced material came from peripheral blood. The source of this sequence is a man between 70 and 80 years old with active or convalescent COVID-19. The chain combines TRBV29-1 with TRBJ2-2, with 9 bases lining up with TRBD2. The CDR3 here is CSVESGGPNTGELFF. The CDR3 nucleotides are TGCAGCGTCGAAAGCGGGGGGCCGAACACCGGGGAGCTGTTTTTT.